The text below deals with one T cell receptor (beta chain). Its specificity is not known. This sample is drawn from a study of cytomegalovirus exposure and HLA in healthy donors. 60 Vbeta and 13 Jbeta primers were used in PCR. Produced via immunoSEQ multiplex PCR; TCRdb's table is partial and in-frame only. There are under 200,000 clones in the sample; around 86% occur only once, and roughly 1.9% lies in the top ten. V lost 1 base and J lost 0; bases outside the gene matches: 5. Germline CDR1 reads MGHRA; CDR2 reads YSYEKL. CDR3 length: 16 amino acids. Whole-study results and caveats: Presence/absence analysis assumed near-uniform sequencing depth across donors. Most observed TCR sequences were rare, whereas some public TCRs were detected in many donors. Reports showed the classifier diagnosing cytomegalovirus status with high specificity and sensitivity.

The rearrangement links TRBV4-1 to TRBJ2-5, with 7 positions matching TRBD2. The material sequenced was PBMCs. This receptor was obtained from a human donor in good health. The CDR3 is CASSQVSGVDQETQYF. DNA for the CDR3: TGCGCCAGCAGCCAAGTCAGCGGGGTCGACCAAGAGACCCAGTACTTC.